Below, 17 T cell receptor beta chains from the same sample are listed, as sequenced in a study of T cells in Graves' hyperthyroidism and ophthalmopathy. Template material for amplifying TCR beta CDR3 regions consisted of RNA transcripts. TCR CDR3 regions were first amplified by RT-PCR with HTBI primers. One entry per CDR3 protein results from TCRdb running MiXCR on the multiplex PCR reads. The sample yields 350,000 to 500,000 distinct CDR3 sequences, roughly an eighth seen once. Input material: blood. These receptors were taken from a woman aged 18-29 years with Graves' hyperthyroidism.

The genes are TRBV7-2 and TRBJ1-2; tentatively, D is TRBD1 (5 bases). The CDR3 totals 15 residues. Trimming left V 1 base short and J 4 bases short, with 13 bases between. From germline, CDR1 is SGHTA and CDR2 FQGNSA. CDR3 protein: CASSLVPGFSYGYTF. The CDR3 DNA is TGTGCCAGCAGCTTAGTGCCAGGGTTTTCCTATGGCTACACCTTC.

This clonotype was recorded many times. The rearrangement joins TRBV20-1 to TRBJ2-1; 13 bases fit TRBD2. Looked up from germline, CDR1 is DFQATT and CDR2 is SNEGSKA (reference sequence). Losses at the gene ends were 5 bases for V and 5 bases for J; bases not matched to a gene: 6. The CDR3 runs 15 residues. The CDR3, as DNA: TGCAGTGCTCCCTGGGGACTAGCGGGGAACAATGAGCAGTTCTTC. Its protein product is CSAPWGLAGNNEQFF.

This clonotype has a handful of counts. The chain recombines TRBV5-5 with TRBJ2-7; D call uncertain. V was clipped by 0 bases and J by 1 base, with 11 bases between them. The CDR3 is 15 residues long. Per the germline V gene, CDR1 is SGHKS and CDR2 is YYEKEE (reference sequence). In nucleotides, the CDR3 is TGTGCCAGCAGCTTGGATGACCTGGTATCCTACGAGCAGTACTTC. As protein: CASSLDDLVSYEQYF.

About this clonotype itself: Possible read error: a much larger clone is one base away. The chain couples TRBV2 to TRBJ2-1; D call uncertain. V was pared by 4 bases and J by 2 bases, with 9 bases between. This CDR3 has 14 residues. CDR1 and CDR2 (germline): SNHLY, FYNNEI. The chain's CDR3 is CASSVRSPYNEQFF. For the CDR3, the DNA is TGTGCCAGCAGTGTTCGGAGTCCCTACAATGAGCAGTTCTTC.

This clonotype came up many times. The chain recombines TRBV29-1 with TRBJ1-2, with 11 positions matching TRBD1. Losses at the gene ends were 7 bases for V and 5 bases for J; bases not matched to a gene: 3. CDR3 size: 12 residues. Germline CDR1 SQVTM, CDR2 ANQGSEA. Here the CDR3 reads CSARDRGYGYTF. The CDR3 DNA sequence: TGCAGCGCTAGGGACAGGGGGTATGGCTACACCTTC. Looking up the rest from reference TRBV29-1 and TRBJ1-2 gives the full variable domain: SAVISQKPSRDICQRGTSLTIQCQVDSQVTMMFWYRQQPGQSLTLIATANQGSEATYESGFVIDKFPISRPNLTFSTLTVSNMSPEDSSIYLCSARDRGYGYTFGSGTRLTVV.

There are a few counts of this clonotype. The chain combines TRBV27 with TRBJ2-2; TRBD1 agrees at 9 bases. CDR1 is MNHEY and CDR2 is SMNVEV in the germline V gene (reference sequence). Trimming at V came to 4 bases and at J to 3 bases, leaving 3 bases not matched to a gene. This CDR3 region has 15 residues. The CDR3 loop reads CASSSGTGYTGELFF. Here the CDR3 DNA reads TGTGCCAGCAGTTCCGGGACAGGGTACACCGGGGAGCTGTTTTTT.

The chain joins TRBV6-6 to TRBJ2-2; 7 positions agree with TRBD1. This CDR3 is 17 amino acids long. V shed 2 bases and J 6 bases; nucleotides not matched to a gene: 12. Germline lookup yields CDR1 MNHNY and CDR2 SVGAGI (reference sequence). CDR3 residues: CASSYGDRIKRAGELFF. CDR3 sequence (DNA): TGTGCCAGCAGTTACGGGGACAGAATTAAGAGGGCCGGGGAGCTGTTTTTT.

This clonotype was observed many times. The CDR3 sequence is CASRGTVSDTQYF. The CDR3 nucleotides read TGCGCCAGCAGAGGGACAGTATCAGATACGCAGTATTTT. The chain couples TRBV5-1 to TRBJ2-3; TRBD1 matches at 7 bases. CDR1 is SGHRS, CDR2 YFSETQ, per germline. This CDR3 comprises 13 residues. Trimming removed 5 bases from V and 4 bases from J; junction bases left unmatched: 4.

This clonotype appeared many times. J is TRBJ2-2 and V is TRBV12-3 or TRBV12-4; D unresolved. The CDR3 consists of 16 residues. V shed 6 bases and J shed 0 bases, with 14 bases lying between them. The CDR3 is CASSDFDTANTGELFF. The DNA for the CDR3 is TGTGCCAGCAGCGACTTCGACACCGCGAACACCGGGGAGCTGTTTTTT.

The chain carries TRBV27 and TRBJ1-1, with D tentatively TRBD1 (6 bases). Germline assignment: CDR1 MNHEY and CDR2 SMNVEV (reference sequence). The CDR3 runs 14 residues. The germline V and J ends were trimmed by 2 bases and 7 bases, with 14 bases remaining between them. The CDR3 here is CASSLPGERDEAFF. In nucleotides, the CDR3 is TGTGCCAGCAGTTTACCAGGGGAGAGGGATGAAGCTTTCTTT.

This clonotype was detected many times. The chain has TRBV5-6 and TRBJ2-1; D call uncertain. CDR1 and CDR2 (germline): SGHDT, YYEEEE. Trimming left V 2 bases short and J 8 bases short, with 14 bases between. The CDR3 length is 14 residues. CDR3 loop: CASSFTDRSHEQFF. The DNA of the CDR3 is TGTGCCAGCAGCTTCACGGACCGCTCGCATGAGCAGTTCTTC.

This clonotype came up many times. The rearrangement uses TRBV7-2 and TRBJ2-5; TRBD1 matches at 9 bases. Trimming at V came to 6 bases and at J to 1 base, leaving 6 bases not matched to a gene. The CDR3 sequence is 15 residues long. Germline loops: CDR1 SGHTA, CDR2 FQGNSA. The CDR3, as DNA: TGTGCCAGCAGTTCAACAGGGGGCCTCCAAGAGACCCAGTACTTC. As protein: CASSSTGGLQETQYF. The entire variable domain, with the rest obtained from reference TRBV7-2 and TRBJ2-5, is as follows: GAGVSQSPSNKVTEKGKDVELRCDPISGHTALYWYRQSLGQGLEFLIYFQGNSAPDKSGLPSDRFSAERTGGSVSTLTIQRTQQEDSAVYLCASSSTGGLQETQYFGPGTRLLVL.

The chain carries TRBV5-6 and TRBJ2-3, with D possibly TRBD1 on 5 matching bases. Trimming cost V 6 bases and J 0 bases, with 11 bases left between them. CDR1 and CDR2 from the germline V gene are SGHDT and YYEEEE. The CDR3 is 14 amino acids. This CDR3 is CASIWGQSTDTQYF. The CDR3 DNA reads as TGTGCCAGCATCTGGGGCCAAAGCACAGATACGCAGTATTTT.

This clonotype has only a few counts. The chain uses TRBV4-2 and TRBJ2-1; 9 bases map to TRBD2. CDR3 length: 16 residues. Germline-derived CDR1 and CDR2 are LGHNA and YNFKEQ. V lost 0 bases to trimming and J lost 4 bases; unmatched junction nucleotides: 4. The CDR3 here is CASSQDFSGSYNEQFF. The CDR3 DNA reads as TGTGCCAGCAGCCAAGATTTTAGCGGGAGTTACAATGAGCAGTTCTTC.

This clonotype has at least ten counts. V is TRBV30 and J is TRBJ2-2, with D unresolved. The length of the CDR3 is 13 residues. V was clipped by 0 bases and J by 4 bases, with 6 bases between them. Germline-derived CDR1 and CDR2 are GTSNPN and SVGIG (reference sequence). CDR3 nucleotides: TGTGCCTGGAGTGTACCCCCCACCGGGGAGCTGTTTTTT. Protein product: CAWSVPPTGELFF.

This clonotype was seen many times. CDR3 in DNA: TGTGCCAGCAGCTTAAGTGGGGAATCCACCCAGTACTTC. It is translated as CASSLSGESTQYF. The V and J genes are TRBV7-3 and TRBJ2-5; unclear D gene. Trimming removed 1 base at V and 8 bases at J, with 11 bases between. Germline V gene sequence: CDR1 SGHTA, CDR2 FQGTGA. The CDR3 spans 13 residues. The full variable domain, its missing parts supplied by reference TRBV7-3 and TRBJ2-5, is GAGVSQTPSNKVTEKGKYVELRCDPISGHTALYWYRQSLGQGPEFLIYFQGTGAADDSGLPNDRFFAVRPEGSVSTLKIQRTERGDSAVYLCASSLSGESTQYFGPGTRLLVL.

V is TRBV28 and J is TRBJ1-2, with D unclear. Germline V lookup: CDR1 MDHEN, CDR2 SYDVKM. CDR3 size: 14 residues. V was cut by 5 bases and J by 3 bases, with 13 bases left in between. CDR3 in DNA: TGTGCCAGCAGTACCTCGACAACCCACTATGGCTACACCTTC. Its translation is CASSTSTTHYGYTF.